These 5 T cell receptor beta chains were all obtained from the same sample, sequenced in a study of glioma-infiltrating T cells. The iRepertoire nested amplicon-rescue multiplex PCR amplified TCR alpha and beta CDR3s from RNA. MiXCR was run by TCRdb on the multiplex PCR reads, yielding one entry per CDR3 protein. The data contain 84,000 or so distinct CDR3 sequences, about 25% of them singletons. The sequenced sample consisted of glioma tissue, nonneoplastic brain tissue, or PBMCs (not recorded which). The receptors originated from a human donor with low-grade glioma or glioblastoma, undergoing nonglioma brain surgery, or in good health (not recorded which).

This clonotype has a count of ten or more. The chain employs TRBV28 and TRBJ1-3; D gene unclear. The V gene's germline CDR1 is MDHEN and CDR2 SYDVKM. Trimming shortened V by 3 bases and J by 4 bases, and 10 bases separated the two germline ends. This CDR3 contains 14 residues. The CDR3 reads CASSFRSRGNTIYF. The CDR3 DNA follows: TGTGCCAGCAGTTTTCGCAGCCGAGGAAACACCATATATTTT.

This clonotype was counted a few times. The CDR3 sequence is CSVDTGTPNEQFF. CDR3 bases: TGCAGCGTAGATACCGGGACACCCAATGAGCAGTTCTTC. This chain connects TRBV29-1 to TRBJ2-1, with a possible D match to TRBD1 (6 bases). Trimming left V 6 bases short and J 6 bases short, with 15 bases between. Germline values: CDR1 SQVTM, CDR2 ANQGSEA. The CDR3 length is 13 residues.

V and J are TRBV5-4 and TRBJ2-3, with 7 bases lining up with TRBD2. Germline CDR1 is SGHNT and CDR2 is YYREEE (reference sequence). The V and J ends lost 2 bases and 8 bases, in that order; junction bases with no gene match: 14. The CDR3 length is 16 residues. The CDR3 reads CASSFPGLRSAGTQYF. CDR3 sequence (DNA): TGTGCCAGCAGCTTCCCGGGACTACGGTCGGCTGGTACGCAGTATTTT.

The CDR3 sequence is CASRRDSTQETQYF. CDR3 coding DNA: TGTGCCAGCAGGCGAGACAGCACCCAAGAGACCCAGTACTTC. V gene TRBV2 combines with J gene TRBJ2-5; maybe TRBD1 (5 bases). Per the germline V gene, CDR1 is SNHLY and CDR2 is FYNNEI. The CDR3 covers 14 residues. V lost 6 bases, J lost 1 base, and 12 bases lay in between.

This clonotype has at least ten counts. This chain joins TRBV6-2 or TRBV6-3 and TRBJ1-5, with a possible D match to TRBD1 (6 bases). V lost 6 bases to trimming and J lost 0 bases, with 18 bases between them. The CDR3 sequence is 17 residues long. From germline, CDR1 is MNHEY and CDR2 SVGEGT. The DNA for the CDR3 is TGTGCCAGCAGCTTCAGCTCGGGGGCCTATAGCAATCAGCCCCAGCATTTT. Its translation: CASSFSSGAYSNQPQHF.